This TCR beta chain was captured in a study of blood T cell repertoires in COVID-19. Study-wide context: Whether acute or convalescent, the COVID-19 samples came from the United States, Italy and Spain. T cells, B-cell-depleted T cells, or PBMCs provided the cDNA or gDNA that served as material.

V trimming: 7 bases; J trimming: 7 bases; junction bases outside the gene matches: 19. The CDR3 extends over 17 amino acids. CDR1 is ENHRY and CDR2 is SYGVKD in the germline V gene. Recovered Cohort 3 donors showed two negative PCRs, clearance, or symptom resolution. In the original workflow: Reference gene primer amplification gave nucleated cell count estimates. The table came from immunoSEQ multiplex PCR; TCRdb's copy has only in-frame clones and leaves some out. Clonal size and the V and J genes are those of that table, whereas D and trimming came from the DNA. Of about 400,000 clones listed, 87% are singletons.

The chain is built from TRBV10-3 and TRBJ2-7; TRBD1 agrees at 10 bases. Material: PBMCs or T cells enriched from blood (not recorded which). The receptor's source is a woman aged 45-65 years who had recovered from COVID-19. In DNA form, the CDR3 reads TGTGCCATCAACTTAAGATCCGGGACAGGGGCTCAGGGGGAGCAGTACTTC. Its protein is CAINLRSGTGAQGEQYF.